This note documents a single T cell receptor beta chain sequence. This CDR3 region has 13 residues. Germline CDR1 and CDR2: SGHVS and FQNEAQ. V was clipped by 5 bases and J by 8 bases, with 13 bases between them. This sample stems from a study of blood T cell repertoires in COVID-19. For the study at large: PBMCs, B-cell-depleted T cells, or T cells were the source of the cDNA or gDNA that made up the material.

Original analysis: Nucleated cell number was recorded as an estimate derived from reference gene primer amplification. Only in-frame clones appear in the TCRdb table, and some are missing; sequencing was by immunoSEQ multiplex PCR. From that table come the V and J calls and clone size; the DNA was used to work out D and trimming. The data show around 190,000 clones, around nine tenths seen once. Patients from Seattle were sampled longitudinally, starting during active infection. Specimen: peripheral blood. The chain recombines TRBV7-8 with TRBJ2-4, with a weak D call TRBD2 (5 bases). The TCR was taken from a man aged 45-65 years with COVID-19, enrolled during active disease. For the CDR3, the DNA is TGTGCCAGCAGCCGGGGTTCTAGAGACATTCAGTACTTC. Protein: CASSRGSRDIQYF.